These 9 T cell receptor beta chains were sequenced from one sample in a study of beta chain features in type 1 diabetes. Study results and limitations: Moderate yet significant TCRB CDR3 shortening was seen in Type 1 diabetes patients in all four CD4+ subsets.

The entirety of the isolated RNA underwent reverse transcription, so expressed TCRB transcripts were sequenced. Method: immunoSEQ multiplex PCR; TCRdb's copy keeps in-frame clones and lacks some. Of almost 350,000 clones listed, 9.3% are singletons. No antigens are known for them. Material: central memory CD4+ T cells from blood. These receptors all come from a man aged 25 to 40 with type 1 diabetes.

In its sample, this clone was seen a few times. Only one base separates this from a far larger clonotype, so it likely reflects a read error. The chain joins TRBV7-6 to TRBJ2-5; no reliable D call. Trimming took 0 bases from V and 5 from J, leaving 4 bases between them. Per the germline V gene, CDR1 is SGHVS and CDR2 is FNYEAQ. The CDR3 length is 12 residues. The DNA of the CDR3 is TGTGCCAGCAGCTTAGCGGGGGAGACCCAGTACTTC. Amino acid sequence: CASSLAGETQYF.

The chain is built from TRBV15 and TRBJ2-1; maybe TRBD2 (6 bases). The V end was cut by 3 bases, the J end by 10 bases, with 13 bases between. CDR1 is LNHNV and CDR2 is YYDKDF in the germline V gene (reference sequence). This CDR3 has 13 amino acids. CDR3 protein: CATSSDLAREQFF. The CDR3 nucleotides read TGTGCCACCAGCAGTGACCTAGCGCGCGAGCAGTTCTTC.

This clone was seen at least ten times. The chain employs TRBV7-2 and TRBJ2-3; 12 nucleotides line up with TRBD2. CDR1 is SGHTA and CDR2 is FQGNSA in the germline V gene. The V gene end was trimmed by 2 bases and the J gene end by 2 bases; junction bases not matched to a gene: 5. This CDR3 region has 17 residues. This chain's CDR3 is CASSLRGLAGFTDTQYF. CDR3 nucleotide sequence: TGTGCCAGCAGCTTACGAGGACTAGCGGGGTTCACAGATACGCAGTATTTT.

The rearrangement links TRBV2 to TRBJ1-5; no clear D gene. Germline CDR1 and CDR2: SNHLY and FYNNEI. The CDR3 loop spans 12 amino acids. Trimming left V 5 bases short and J 1 base short, with 3 bases between. The CDR3 nucleotides read TGTGCCAGCAGTCCCAGCAATCAGCCCCAGCATTTT. Its translation: CASSPSNQPQHF.

This clone was counted between two and nine times. The rearrangement links TRBV9 to TRBJ2-1; possibly TRBD1 or TRBD2 for D (5 bases each). The CDR3 has 15 residues. Trimming removed 0 bases from V and 1 base from J, with 8 bases in between. Germline V gene sequence: CDR1 SGDLS, CDR2 YYNGEE. The chain's CDR3 is CASSVAGQSYNEQFF. The CDR3 DNA reads TGTGCCAGCAGCGTAGCGGGGCAATCCTACAATGAGCAGTTCTTC.

The chain recombines TRBV21-1 with TRBJ2-5; TRBD1, the table's D call, was not compared with the DNA. TRBV21-1 is a recognized pseudogene. The CDR3 contains 17 residues. The CDR3 here is CASSGRWDRGKKETQYF. In nucleotides, the CDR3 is TGTGCCAGCAGCGGGCGATGGGACAGGGGGAAGAAGGAGACCCAGTACTTC.

The chain employs TRBV2 and TRBJ1-2; 7 nucleotides line up with TRBD1. CDR3 length: 15 residues. Per germline, CDR1 SNHLY and CDR2 FYNNEI. Losses at the gene ends were 7 bases for V and 7 bases for J; bases not matched to a gene: 15. This CDR3 is CASIRQGQIVGGYTF. The CDR3 DNA follows: TGTGCCAGCATCAGACAGGGACAGATTGTCGGTGGCTACACCTTC. Full variable domain (outside the CDR3, taken from reference TRBV2 and TRBJ1-2): EPEVTQTPSHQVTQMGQEVILRCVPISNHLYFYWYRQILGQKVEFLVSFYNNEISEKSEIFDDQFSVERPDGSNFTLKIRSTKLEDSAMYFCASIRQGQIVGGYTFGSGTRLTVV.

This clone appeared a few times. The rearrangement uses TRBV11-2 and TRBJ2-4, with D maybe TRBD1 (5 bases). Trimming took off 0 bases at V and 4 bases at J, with 7 bases between the two ends. Germline V lookup: CDR1 SGHAT, CDR2 FQNNGV. The CDR3 is made up of 14 amino acids. Here the CDR3 reads CASSLDQGKNIQYF. CDR3 DNA: TGTGCCAGCAGCTTAGATCAGGGTAAAAACATTCAGTACTTC.

This rearrangement joins TRBV9 to TRBJ2-2; 11 bases align to TRBD1. This CDR3 has 16 amino acids. The V and J ends lost 4 bases and 5 bases, in that order; junction bases with no gene match: 7. CDR1 and CDR2 (germline): SGDLS, YYNGEE. CDR3 nucleotide sequence: TGTGCCAGCAGCACCCGGGACAGGGGGGATACCGGGGAGCTGTTTTTT. Its protein is CASSTRDRGDTGELFF.